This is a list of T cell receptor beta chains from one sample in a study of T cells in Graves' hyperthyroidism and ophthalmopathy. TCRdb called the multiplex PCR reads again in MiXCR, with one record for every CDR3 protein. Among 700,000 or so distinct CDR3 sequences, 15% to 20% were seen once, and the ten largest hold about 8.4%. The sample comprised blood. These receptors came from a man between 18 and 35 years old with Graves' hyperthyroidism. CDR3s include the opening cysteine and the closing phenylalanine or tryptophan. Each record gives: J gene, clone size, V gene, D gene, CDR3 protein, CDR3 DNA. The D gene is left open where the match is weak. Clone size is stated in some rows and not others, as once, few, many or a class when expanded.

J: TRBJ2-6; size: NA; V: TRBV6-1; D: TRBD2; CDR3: CASSEAVAGGILDVLTF; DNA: TGTGCCAGCAGTGAAGCGGTAGCGGGAGGGATACTTGACGTCCTGACTTTC
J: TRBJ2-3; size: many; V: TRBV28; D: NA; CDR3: CASSLPGTRTDTQYF; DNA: TGTGCCAGCAGTTTACCCGGGACCAGGACAGATACGCAGTATTTT
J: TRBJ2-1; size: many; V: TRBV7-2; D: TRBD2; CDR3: CASSLKGLAGYSSYNEQFF; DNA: TGTGCCAGCAGCTTAAAAGGACTAGCGGGGTACAGCTCCTACAATGAGCAGTTCTTC
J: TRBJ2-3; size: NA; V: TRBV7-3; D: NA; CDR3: CASSLTIGDTQYF; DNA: TGTGCCAGCAGCTTAACTATTGGAGATACGCAGTATTTT
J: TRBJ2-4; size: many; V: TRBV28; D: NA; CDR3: CASSPHTGSIQYF; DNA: TGTGCCAGCAGTCCCCACACGGGGAGCATTCAGTACTTC
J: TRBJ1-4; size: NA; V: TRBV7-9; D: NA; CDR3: CASSFVGVTNEKLFF; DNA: TGTGCCAGCAGCTTCGTGGGTGTCACTAATGAAAAACTGTTTTTT
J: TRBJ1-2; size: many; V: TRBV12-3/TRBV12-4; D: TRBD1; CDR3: CASSFGQGARSYGYTF; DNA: TGTGCCAGCAGTTTCGGACAGGGGGCGCGTAGCTATGGCTACACCTTC
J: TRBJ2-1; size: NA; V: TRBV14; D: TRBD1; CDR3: CASSQDWGQVDNEQFF; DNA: TGTGCCAGCAGCCAAGATTGGGGACAGGTTGACAATGAGCAGTTCTTC
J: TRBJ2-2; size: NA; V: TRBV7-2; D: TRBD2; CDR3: CASSLALADTGELFF; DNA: TGTGCCAGCAGCTTAGCGCTAGCGGACACCGGGGAGCTGTTTTTT
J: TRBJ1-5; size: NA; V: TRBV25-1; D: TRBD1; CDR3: CASSWLLMGQEVSQPQHF; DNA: TGTGCCAGCAGCTGGTTACTAATGGGACAGGAGGTGTCTCAGCCCCAGCATTTT
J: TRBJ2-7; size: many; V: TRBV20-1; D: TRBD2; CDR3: CSARELAVQYEQYF; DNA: TGCAGTGCTAGAGAACTAGCGGTCCAGTACGAGCAGTACTTC
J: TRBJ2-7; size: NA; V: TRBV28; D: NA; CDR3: CASKSGESYGQYF; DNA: TGTGCCAGCAAATCAGGGGAATCCTACGGGCAGTACTTC
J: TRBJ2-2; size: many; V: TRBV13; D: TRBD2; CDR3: CASSLSERGSTGELFF; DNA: TGTGCCAGCAGCTTAAGTGAGCGGGGGAGCACCGGGGAGCTGTTTTTT
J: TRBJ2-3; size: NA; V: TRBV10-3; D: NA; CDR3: CAISGGQRNTDTQYF; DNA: TGTGCCATCAGTGGAGGACAGAGAAATACAGATACGCAGTATTTT
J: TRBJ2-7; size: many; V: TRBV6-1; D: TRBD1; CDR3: CASRKPGQGADEQYF; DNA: TGTGCCAGCAGGAAGCCGGGACAGGGGGCCGACGAGCAGTACTTC
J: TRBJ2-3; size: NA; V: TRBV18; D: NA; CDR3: CASSFSLAAGTDTQYF; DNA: TGTGCCAGCTCATTTTCTTTAGCGGCTGGCACAGATACGCAGTATTTT
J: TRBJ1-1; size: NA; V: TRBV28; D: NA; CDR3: CAAVNWGRNTEAFF; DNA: TGTGCCGCCGTGAATTGGGGGCGGAACACTGAAGCTTTCTTT